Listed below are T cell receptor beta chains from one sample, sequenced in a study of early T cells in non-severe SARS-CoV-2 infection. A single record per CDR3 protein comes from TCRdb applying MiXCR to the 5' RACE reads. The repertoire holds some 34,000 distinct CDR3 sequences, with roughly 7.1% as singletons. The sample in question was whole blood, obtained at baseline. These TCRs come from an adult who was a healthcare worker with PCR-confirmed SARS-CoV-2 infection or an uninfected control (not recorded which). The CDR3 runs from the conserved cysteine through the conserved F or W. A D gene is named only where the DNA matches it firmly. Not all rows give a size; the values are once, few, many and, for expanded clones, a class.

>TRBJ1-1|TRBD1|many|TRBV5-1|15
TGCGCCAGCAAAATGACAGGGGGCGCGAACACTGAAGCTTTCTTT
CASKMTGGANTEAFF
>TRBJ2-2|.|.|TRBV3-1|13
TGTGCCAGCAGCCGATCGAACACCGGGGAGCTGTTTTTT
CASSRSNTGELFF
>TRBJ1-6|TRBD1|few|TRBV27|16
TGTGCCAGCAGTTCTATACGACAGGGGGCTAATTCACCCCTCCACTTT
CASSSIRQGANSPLHF
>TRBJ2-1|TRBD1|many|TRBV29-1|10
TGCAGCGCCGGGACAGGGGTATTGTTCTTC
CSAGTGVLFF
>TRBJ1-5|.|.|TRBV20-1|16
TGCAGTGCTCGATCCCGGGACAAGGTTCTATCGCAGCCCCAGCATTTT
CSARSRDKVLSQPQHF
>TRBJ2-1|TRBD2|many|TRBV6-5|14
TGTGCCAGCAGTTCCGGGACTACCAACAATGAGCAGTTCTTC
CASSSGTTNNEQFF
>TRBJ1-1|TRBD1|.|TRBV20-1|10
TGCAGTGCCCACAGGGGCGAAGCTTTCTTT
CSAHRGEAFF
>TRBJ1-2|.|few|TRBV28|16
TGTGCCAGCAGTTTACTGGACAGAGGTTCGCCCCATGGCTACACCTTC
CASSLLDRGSPHGYTF
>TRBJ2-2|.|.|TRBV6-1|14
TGTGCCGGGTTTGGCGGACTGGGAACCGGGGAGCTGTTTTTT
CAGFGGLGTGELFF
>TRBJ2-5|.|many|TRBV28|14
TGTGCCAGCAGTTCTTCCGTGGGGGCGGAGACCCAGTACTTC
CASSSSVGAETQYF
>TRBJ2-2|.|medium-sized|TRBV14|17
TGTGCCAGCAGCCAAGATGTTTGGGGGGTGAGAACCGGGGAGCTGTTTTTT
CASSQDVWGVRTGELFF
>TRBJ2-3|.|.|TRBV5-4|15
TGTGCCAGCAGCTTGGTCGGGGTCGGCACAGATACGCAGTATTTT
CASSLVGVGTDTQYF